The next 31 T cell receptor beta chains were all read from a single sample in a study of technical replicates of blood from four donors. Clones were read by immunoSEQ multiplex PCR, and TCRdb kept only the in-frame ones, dropping some. The data show 75,000 to 100,000 clones, about 95% seen once. Sequenced sample: T cells isolated from PBMCs. Source of these receptors: a human donor in good health.

The rearrangement uses TRBV9 and TRBJ1-2; D gene uncertain. Germline CDR1 is SGDLS and CDR2 is YYNGEE. This CDR3 region has 11 residues. V lost 4 bases, J lost 4 bases, and 5 bases lay in between. The CDR3 region has the DNA TGTGCCAGCAGCCCCGGCTATGGCTACACCTTC. Translation: CASSPGYGYTF.

CDR3 nucleotides: TGTGCCCTATCTCGGGAGGGTGCTGCAGATACGCAGTATTTT. Protein: CALSREGAADTQYF. The V and J genes are TRBV2 and TRBJ2-3; TRBD2 agrees at 8 bases. The CDR3 extends over 14 amino acids. In germline, CDR1 is SNHLY, CDR2 FYNNEI. J lost 4 bases, V lost 11 bases, and 11 bases had no gene match.

This rearrangement joins TRBV5-1 to TRBJ1-2; 7 nucleotides agree with TRBD1. CDR1 is SGHRS and CDR2 is YFSETQ in the germline V gene. With 5 bases clipped from V and 3 bases from J, the junction kept 10 bases outside the gene matches. The CDR3 extends over 15 amino acids. The CDR3, as DNA: TGCGCCAGCAGAGAGTTAGGAGGGGGCGACTATGGCTACACCTTC. The encoded protein is CASRELGGGDYGYTF. The full variable domain, rest sourced from reference TRBV5-1 and TRBJ1-2, is KAGVTQTPRYLIKTRGQQVTLSCSPISGHRSVSWYQQTPGQGLQFLFEYFSETQRNKGNFPGRFSGRQFSNSRSEMNVSTLELGDSALYLCASRELGGGDYGYTFGSGTRLTVV.

The rearrangement uses TRBV7-2 and TRBJ2-7; 9 bases are shared with TRBD2. The V gene end was trimmed by 4 bases and the J gene end by 5 bases; junction bases not matched to a gene: 9. CDR3 length: 15 amino acids. Germline CDR1 and CDR2: SGHTA and FQGNSA. DNA of the CDR3: TGTGCCAGCAGCTACGGGACTAGCATCTTCAACGAGCAGTACTTC. Its translation is CASSYGTSIFNEQYF.

The rearrangement joins TRBV12-5 to TRBJ2-3, with 7 bases identical to TRBD2. There are 13 residues in the CDR3. CDR1 and CDR2 (germline): LGHNT, FRNRAP. Trimming removed 5 bases from V and 8 bases from J; junction bases left unmatched: 7. The CDR3 loop is CASGLERGATQYF. The CDR3 DNA reads as TGTGCTAGTGGTCTCGAGCGGGGCGCTACGCAGTATTTT.

The chain carries TRBV10-2 and TRBJ2-2; D is undetermined. The germline V gene encodes CDR1 WSHSY and CDR2 SAAADI. The CDR3 has 13 amino acids. The germline V and J ends were trimmed by 3 bases and 1 base, with 3 bases remaining between them. The CDR3 sequence: CASSDKNTGELFF. DNA for the CDR3: TGCGCCAGCAGTGATAAGAACACCGGGGAGCTGTTTTTT.

The genes are TRBV6-5 and TRBJ2-7, with a weak D call TRBD1 (5 bases). With 0 bases removed from V and 11 bases from J, the gap between germline ends came to 8 bases. The CDR3 is 11 residues long. Germline V lookup: CDR1 MNHEY, CDR2 SVGAGI. CDR3 sequence (DNA): TGTGCCAGCAGTTACTCTGGGGCGGAGTACTTC. It yields the protein CASSYSGAEYF.

There are a few counts of this clone. V and J are TRBV7-9 and TRBJ1-5; D is perhaps TRBD1 (6 bases). Trimming shortened V by 5 bases and J by 3 bases, and 11 bases separated the two germline ends. Germline values: CDR1 SEHNR, CDR2 FQNEAQ (reference sequence). CDR3 length equals 14 residues. The CDR3 sequence: CASSHGQPNQPQHF. CDR3 coding DNA: TGTGCCAGCAGCCACGGACAGCCCAATCAGCCCCAGCATTTT.

CDR3 in DNA: TGTGCCGCCTCCCATGGGTCGGGGGTTGCTTCACCCCTCCACTTT. Protein: CAASHGSGVASPLHF. V and J are TRBV10-3 and TRBJ1-6; D is perhaps TRBD1 (5 bases). The germline V and J ends were trimmed by 11 bases and 9 bases, with 23 bases remaining between them. CDR1 is ENHRY and CDR2 is SYGVKD in the germline V gene. The CDR3 contains 15 residues.

This sequence joins TRBV19 and TRBJ1-5, with a weak D call TRBD1 (6 bases). Deletions cut 5 bases from V and 7 bases from J, with 15 bases between. This CDR3 has 14 amino acids. Looked up from germline, CDR1 is LNHDA and CDR2 is SQIVND (reference sequence). The CDR3 bases are TGTGCCAGTAGTTACCAGGGGTTGGGGCAGCCCCAGCATTTT. Amino acids: CASSYQGLGQPQHF.

The rearrangement uses TRBV19 and TRBJ2-6, with 9 bases fitting TRBD1. After removal of 7 bases from V and 0 bases from J, the junction contained 7 bases not matched to a gene. Germline V gene data show CDR1 as LNHDA and CDR2 as SQIVND (reference sequence). The CDR3 runs 17 residues. The CDR3 reads CASTHRGLLSGANVLTF. The CDR3 DNA sequence: TGTGCCAGTACCCACAGGGGGCTACTCTCTGGGGCCAACGTCCTGACTTTC. The whole variable domain, remainder taken from reference TRBV19 and TRBJ2-6, is DGGITQSPKYLFRKEGQNVTLSCEQNLNHDAMYWYRQDPGQGLRLIYYSQIVNDFQKGDIAEGYSVSREKKESFPLTVTSAQKNPTAFYLCASTHRGLLSGANVLTFGAGSRLTVL.

This chain joins TRBV5-8 and TRBJ1-2; D is unresolved. Per the germline V gene, CDR1 is SGHTS and CDR2 is YDEGEE. With 0 bases removed from V and 4 bases from J, the gap between germline ends came to 4 bases. The CDR3 is made up of 12 amino acids. DNA of the CDR3: TGTGCCAGCAGCTTGGCCGTCTATGGCTACACCTTC. It is translated as CASSLAVYGYTF.

This sequence joins TRBV5-8 and TRBJ1-1, with 9 bases lining up with TRBD1. The ends lost 4 bases at V and 1 base at J; junction bases unmatched: 8. Per the germline V gene, CDR1 is SGHTS and CDR2 is YDEGEE. The CDR3 is 16 residues long. The CDR3 region is CASSVLTGGRNTEAFF. Written as DNA, the CDR3 is TGTGCCAGCAGCGTTTTAACAGGGGGCCGGAACACTGAAGCTTTCTTT.

This chain links TRBV6-5 with TRBJ2-7; TRBD1 is a possible D gene (5 bases). V was trimmed by 3 bases and J by 3 bases, leaving 18 bases between them. CDR3 length: 16 amino acids. Germline CDR1 MNHEY, CDR2 SVGAGI. The CDR3 loop is CASSYPSRDGHYEQYF. CDR3 bases: TGTGCCAGCAGTTATCCTTCCAGGGATGGGCACTACGAGCAGTACTTC.

The V and J genes are TRBV2 and TRBJ1-3; D remains ambiguous. Germline CDR1 reads SNHLY; CDR2 reads FYNNEI. Trimming shortened V by 4 bases and J by 0 bases, and 13 bases separated the two germline ends. This CDR3 is 16 amino acids long. CDR3 residues: CASSGSGKSSGNTIYF. CDR3 DNA sequence: TGTGCCAGCAGTGGGTCGGGGAAGAGCTCTGGAAACACCATATATTTT.

The chain combines TRBV7-9 with TRBJ2-7, with 9 bases matching TRBD1. The CDR3 spans 13 residues. Germline assignment: CDR1 SEHNR and CDR2 FQNEAQ (reference sequence). The trim removed 5 bases at V and 3 bases at J, leaving 2 bases unmatched. This CDR3 is CASSPTGGYEQYF. As DNA, the CDR3 is TGTGCCAGCAGCCCGACAGGGGGCTACGAGCAGTACTTC.

The chain links TRBV6-1 to TRBJ2-5, with D possibly matching TRBD2 (7 bases). Trimming removed 6 bases at V and 5 bases at J, with 16 bases between. CDR3 length equals 14 residues. The V gene's germline CDR1 is MNHNS and CDR2 SASEGT. This CDR3 is CASRWGGQDETQYF. CDR3 coding DNA: TGTGCCAGCAGGTGGGGGGGGCAGGATGAGACCCAGTACTTC.

The chain combines TRBV10-1 with TRBJ2-1, with 7 positions matching TRBD2. Germline CDR1 reads WNHNN; CDR2 reads SYGVQD (reference sequence). V shed 8 bases, J shed 0 bases, and the junction held 7 bases outside the gene matches. CDR3 length: 15 residues. The CDR3 DNA is TGCGCCAGCGGTCGCGCGGGAGCCTCCTACAATGAGCAGTTCTTC. Encoded protein: CASGRAGASYNEQFF.

This clone was observed a handful of times. This chain connects TRBV9 to TRBJ1-1; D gene ambiguous. The germline V gene encodes CDR1 SGDLS and CDR2 YYNGEE. The CDR3 length is 13 residues. V lost 0 bases and J 5 bases, leaving 8 bases between the germline ends. Here the CDR3 reads CASSVGGQTEAFF. CDR3 DNA: TGTGCCAGCAGCGTAGGAGGGCAGACTGAAGCTTTCTTT.

This clone occurred once. The chain joins TRBV6-5 to TRBJ2-2; 7 bases match TRBD1. The CDR3 has 14 amino acids. Unmatched junction bases numbered 6, after V lost 6 bases and J lost 5 bases. The germline CDR1 and CDR2 sequences are MNHEY and SVGAGI. CDR3 sequence (DNA): TGTGCCAGCAGCCTACGACAGGGTACCGGGGAGCTGTTTTTT. Translating it yields CASSLRQGTGELFF.

V usage is TRBV29-1 and J usage is TRBJ2-7; D unclear. The germline gives CDR1 SQVTM, CDR2 ANQGSEA. The CDR3 sequence is 14 residues long. Trimming stripped 6 bases from V and 3 bases from J, with 18 bases between. CDR3 nucleotides: TGCAGCGTCGTAGCCCCGGCTCCCCACTACGAGCAGTACTTC. This translates into CSVVAPAPHYEQYF.

The J gene is TRBJ1-4, the V gene TRBV5-6; weak D call: TRBD1 (6 bases). The CDR3 extends over 16 amino acids. From germline, CDR1 is SGHDT and CDR2 YYEEEE. V was cut by 1 base and J by 8 bases, with 18 bases left in between. In nucleotides, the CDR3 is TGTGCCAGCAGCTTGAGTGGGACACCCCTTCAGGAAAAACTGTTTTTT. Translated, it gives CASSLSGTPLQEKLFF.

The chain recombines TRBV4-1 with TRBJ2-5; TRBD2 agrees at 7 bases. V dropped 0 bases and J dropped 7; count of bases not matched to a gene: 11. Per germline, CDR1 MGHRA and CDR2 YSYEKL. The length of the CDR3 is 16 residues. The DNA of the CDR3 is TGCGCCAGCAGCCAAGATACCTCCTCCCCGGGAGGGACCCAGTACTTC. This encodes CASSQDTSSPGGTQYF.

The rearrangement joins TRBV7-6 to TRBJ1-3, with D maybe TRBD1 (5 bases). The CDR3 is 17 residues long. Germline lookup yields CDR1 SGHVS and CDR2 FNYEAQ. Trimming removed 2 bases at V and 4 bases at J, with 18 bases between. This CDR3 reads CASSLISGTPLGNTIYF. CDR3 DNA sequence: TGTGCCAGCAGCTTAATCTCCGGGACTCCCTTAGGAAACACCATATATTTT.

This chain links TRBV6-5 with TRBJ1-1; 8 nucleotides match TRBD1. CDR3 length equals 14 residues. V gave up 10 bases and J gave up 5 bases; unmatched junction bases: 12. Germline CDR1 is MNHEY and CDR2 is SVGAGI. CDR3 loop: CATRLTGVLTEAFF. In DNA, the CDR3 is TGTGCCACCCGGCTGACAGGGGTGTTAACTGAAGCTTTCTTT.

Written as DNA, the CDR3 is TGTGCCACCTCATCCAGCGGGGGCACCACAGATACGCAGTATTTT. Amino acid sequence: CATSSSGGTTDTQYF. V and J are TRBV6-5 and TRBJ2-3; 8 nucleotides line up with TRBD2. Germline-derived CDR1 and CDR2 are MNHEY and SVGAGI. The CDR3 covers 15 residues. V gave up 10 bases and J gave up 2 bases; unmatched junction bases: 11.

The table lists this clone with a count of one. The chain employs TRBV19 and TRBJ1-2; 7 bases line up with TRBD1. J lost 2 bases, V lost 9 bases, and 12 bases had no gene match. The CDR3 sequence is 15 residues long. In germline, CDR1 is LNHDA, CDR2 SQIVND (reference sequence). This CDR3 is CASRAQPGQNYGYTF. The DNA of the CDR3 is TGTGCCAGCAGAGCTCAACCGGGACAGAACTATGGCTACACCTTC.

The chain employs TRBV19 and TRBJ1-5; D unclear. V was cut by 3 bases and J by 5 bases, with 14 bases left in between. CDR3 length equals 15 residues. Germline V CDR1 and CDR2: LNHDA, SQIVND (reference sequence). This chain's CDR3 is CASSIIRVRDQPQHF. The DNA for the CDR3 is TGTGCCAGTAGTATTATACGGGTTCGGGATCAGCCCCAGCATTTT.

V and J are TRBV11-1 and TRBJ2-1; D is possibly TRBD1 (5 bases). Germline CDR1 and CDR2: SGHAT and FQDESV (reference sequence). The length of the CDR3 is 16 residues. Trimming stripped 5 bases from V and 4 bases from J, with 18 bases between. CDR3 sequence (DNA): TGTGCCAGCAGCCCTGCGGAAGGGGCCCAATACAATGAGCAGTTCTTC. Translation: CASSPAEGAQYNEQFF.

This chain uses TRBV7-8 with TRBJ1-5; 9 nucleotides align to TRBD1. The trim removed 3 bases at V and 6 bases at J, leaving 3 bases unmatched. This CDR3 is built from 14 residues. CDR1 is SGHVS, CDR2 FQNEAQ, per germline. The CDR3 spells CASSFGTGSQPQHF. In nucleotides, the CDR3 is TGTGCCAGCAGCTTCGGGACAGGGAGTCAGCCCCAGCATTTT.

This clone was detected only once. CDR3 sequence (DNA): TGTGCCACCAGCAGAGATGTGGGGTCGGCAAGCGGAGGCTACACCTTC. Translating gives CATSRDVGSASGGYTF. The chain combines TRBV15 with TRBJ1-2; D ambiguous. V lost 0 bases to trimming and J lost 8 bases, with 19 bases between them. Germline lookup yields CDR1 LNHNV and CDR2 YYDKDF (reference sequence). The CDR3 is made up of 16 amino acids.